This T cell receptor (beta chain) was recovered during a study of blood T cell repertoires in COVID-19. Profiling relied on immunoSEQ multiplex PCR, and the TCRdb table lists in-frame clones only, not all of them. The sample contains around 26,000 clones, 70% to 90% of which appear only once. V was cut by 6 bases and J by 4 bases, with 9 bases left in between. The germline V gene encodes CDR1 MDHEN and CDR2 SYDVKM. This CDR3 comprises 13 residues. The sequence was obtained from a man in his 70s with active COVID-19. Sequences were obtained from peripheral blood. This rearrangement joins TRBV28 to TRBJ2-2; D possibly corresponds to TRBD1 (5 bases). The CDR3 loop reads CASSPGLTGELFF. CDR3 coding DNA: TGTGCCAGCAGCCCAGGGCTCACCGGGGAGCTGTTTTTT.